This T cell receptor beta chain was recovered during a study of blood T cell repertoires in COVID-19. Study-level background: The origin of the acute and convalescent COVID-19 samples was the United States, Italy and Spain. In each case, the material was cDNA or gDNA derived from T cells, B-cell-depleted T cells, or PBMCs.

Original methodology: Reference gene primer amplification gave nucleated cell count estimates. The assay was immunoSEQ multiplex PCR, and TCRdb's table has in-frame clones only and misses some. V, J and clone size are taken as reported in that table, and D and trimming were inferred from the DNA itself. This table has about 42,000 clones, 80% to 90% appearing once. CDR1 is LGHDT, CDR2 YNNKEL, per germline (reference sequence). J gave up 0 bases and V 4 bases, and 9 bases lay outside the gene matches. CDR3 length: 17 residues. The chain has TRBV3-1 (or the pseudogene TRBV3-2) and TRBJ2-3, with TRBD2 matching over 8 bases. Sequencing input: peripheral blood. The TCR sequence derives from a young man with active or convalescent COVID-19. The CDR3 nucleotides are TGTGCCAGCAGCCCTCCGGGGGGGCGGGGGAGCACAGATACGCAGTATTTT. Its translation: CASSPPGGRGSTDTQYF.